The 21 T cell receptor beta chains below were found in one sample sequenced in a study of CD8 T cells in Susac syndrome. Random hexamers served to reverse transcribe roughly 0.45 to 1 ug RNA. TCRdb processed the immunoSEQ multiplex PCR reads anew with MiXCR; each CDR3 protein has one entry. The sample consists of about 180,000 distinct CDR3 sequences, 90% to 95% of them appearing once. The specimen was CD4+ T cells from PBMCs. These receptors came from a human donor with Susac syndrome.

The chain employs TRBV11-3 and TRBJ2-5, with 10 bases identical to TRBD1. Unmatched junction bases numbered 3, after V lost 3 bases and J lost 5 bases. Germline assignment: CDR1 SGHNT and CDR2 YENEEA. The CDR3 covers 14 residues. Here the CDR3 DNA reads TGTGCCAGCAGCTTGGGACAGGGGACGGAGACCCAGTACTTC. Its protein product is CASSLGQGTETQYF.

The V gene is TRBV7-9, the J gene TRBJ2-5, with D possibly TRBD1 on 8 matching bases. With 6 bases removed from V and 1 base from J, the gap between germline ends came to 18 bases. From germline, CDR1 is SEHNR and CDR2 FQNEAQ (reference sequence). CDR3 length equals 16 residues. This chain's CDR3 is CASRKYRGGLQETQYF. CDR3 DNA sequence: TGTGCCAGCAGGAAGTACAGGGGGGGACTCCAAGAGACCCAGTACTTC.

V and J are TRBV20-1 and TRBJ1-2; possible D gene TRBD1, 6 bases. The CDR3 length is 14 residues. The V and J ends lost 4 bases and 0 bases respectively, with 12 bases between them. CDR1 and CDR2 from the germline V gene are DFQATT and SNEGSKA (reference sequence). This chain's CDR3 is CSATEGESNYGYTF. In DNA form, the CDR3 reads TGCAGTGCTACGGAGGGGGAATCTAACTATGGCTACACCTTC.

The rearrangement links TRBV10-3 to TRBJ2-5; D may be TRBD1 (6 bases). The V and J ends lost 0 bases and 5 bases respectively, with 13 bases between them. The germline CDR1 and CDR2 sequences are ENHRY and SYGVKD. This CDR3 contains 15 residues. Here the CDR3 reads CAISESTGLGETQYF. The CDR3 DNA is TGTGCCATCAGTGAGTCGACAGGCCTAGGGGAGACCCAGTACTTC.

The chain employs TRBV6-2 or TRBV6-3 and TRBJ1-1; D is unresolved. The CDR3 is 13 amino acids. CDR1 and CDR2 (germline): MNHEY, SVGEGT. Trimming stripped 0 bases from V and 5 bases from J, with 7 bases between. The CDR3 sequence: CASSYSTVTEAFF. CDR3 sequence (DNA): TGTGCCAGCAGTTACTCGACGGTAACTGAAGCTTTCTTT.

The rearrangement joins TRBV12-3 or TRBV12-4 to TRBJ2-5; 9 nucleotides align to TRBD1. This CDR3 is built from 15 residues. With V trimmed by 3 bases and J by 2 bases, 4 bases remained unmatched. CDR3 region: CASSFGTGRQETQYF. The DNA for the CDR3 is TGTGCCAGCAGTTTCGGGACAGGGAGACAAGAGACCCAGTACTTC.

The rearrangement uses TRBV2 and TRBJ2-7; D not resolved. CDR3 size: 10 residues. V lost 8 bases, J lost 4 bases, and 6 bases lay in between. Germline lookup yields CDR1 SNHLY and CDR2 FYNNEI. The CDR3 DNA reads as TGTGCCAGCGGGGAATACGAGCAGTACTTC. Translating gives CASGEYEQYF.

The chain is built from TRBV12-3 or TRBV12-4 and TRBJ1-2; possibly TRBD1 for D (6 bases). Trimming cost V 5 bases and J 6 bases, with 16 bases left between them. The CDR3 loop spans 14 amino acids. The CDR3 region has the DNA TGTGCCAGCAGTAAAAGACAGGTTGTCCATGGCTACACCTTC. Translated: CASSKRQVVHGYTF.

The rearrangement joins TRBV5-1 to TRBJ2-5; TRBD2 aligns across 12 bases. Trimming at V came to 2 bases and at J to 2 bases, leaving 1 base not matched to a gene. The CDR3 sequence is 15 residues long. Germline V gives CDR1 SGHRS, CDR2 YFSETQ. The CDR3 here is CASSFGLAGQETQYF. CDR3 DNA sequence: TGCGCCAGCAGCTTCGGACTAGCGGGGCAAGAGACCCAGTACTTC.

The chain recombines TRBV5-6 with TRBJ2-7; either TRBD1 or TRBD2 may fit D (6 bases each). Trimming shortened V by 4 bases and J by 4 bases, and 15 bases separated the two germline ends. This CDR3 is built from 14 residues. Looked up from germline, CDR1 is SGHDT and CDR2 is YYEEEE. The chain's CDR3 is CASSVGGQPYEQYF. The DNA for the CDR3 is TGTGCCAGCAGCGTAGGGGGGCAACCTTACGAGCAGTACTTC.

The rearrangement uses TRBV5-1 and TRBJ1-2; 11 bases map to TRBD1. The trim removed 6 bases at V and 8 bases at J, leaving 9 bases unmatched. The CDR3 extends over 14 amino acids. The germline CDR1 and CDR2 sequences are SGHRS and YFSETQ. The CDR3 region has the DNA TGCGCCAGCACCTTCTCGGACAGGGGGCACGGCTACACCTTC. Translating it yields CASTFSDRGHGYTF.

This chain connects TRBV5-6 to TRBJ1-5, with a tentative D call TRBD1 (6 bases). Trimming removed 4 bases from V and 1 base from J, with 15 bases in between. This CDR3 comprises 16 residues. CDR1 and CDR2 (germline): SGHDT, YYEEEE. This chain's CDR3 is CASSGAGGRSNQPQHF. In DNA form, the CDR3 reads TGTGCCAGCAGCGGGGCGGGGGGCAGGAGCAATCAGCCCCAGCATTTT.

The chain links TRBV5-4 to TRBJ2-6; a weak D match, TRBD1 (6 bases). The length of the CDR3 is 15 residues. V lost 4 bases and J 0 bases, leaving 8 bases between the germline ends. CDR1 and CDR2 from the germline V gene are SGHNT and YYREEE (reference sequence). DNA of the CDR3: TGTGCCAGCAGCATAGGGGGCTCTGGGGCCAACGTCCTGACTTTC. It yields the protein CASSIGGSGANVLTF. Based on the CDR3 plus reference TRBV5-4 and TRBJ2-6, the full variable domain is ETGVTQSPTHLIKTRGQQVTLRCSSQSGHNTVSWYQQALGQGPQFIFQYYREEENGRGNFPPRFSGLQFPNYSSELNVNALELDDSALYLCASSIGGSGANVLTFGAGSRLTVL.

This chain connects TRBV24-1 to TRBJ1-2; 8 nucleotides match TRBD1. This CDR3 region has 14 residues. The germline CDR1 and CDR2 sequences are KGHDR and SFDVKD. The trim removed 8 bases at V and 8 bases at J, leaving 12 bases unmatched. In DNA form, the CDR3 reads TGTGCCACCATTTTGCCGGACAGGGCTCTAGGCTACACCTTC. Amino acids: CATILPDRALGYTF.

The CDR3 sequence is CASSLGPPRTTGELFF. In DNA form, the CDR3 reads TGTGCCAGCAGCTTGGGGCCGCCTAGGACCACCGGGGAGCTGTTTTTT. J is TRBJ2-2 and V is TRBV5-4, with D unclear. Trimming removed 0 bases at V and 4 bases at J, with 13 bases between. Germline V gene lookup returns CDR1 SGHNT and CDR2 YYREEE (reference sequence). The CDR3 is 16 residues long.

CDR3 bases: TGCGCCAGCAGCCGGGACAGGGGATATGGCTACACCTTC. As protein: CASSRDRGYGYTF. V gene TRBV5-1 combines with J gene TRBJ1-2, with 10 bases fitting TRBD1. Germline V gene data show CDR1 as SGHRS and CDR2 as YFSETQ. V lost 4 bases to trimming and J lost 5 bases; unmatched junction nucleotides: 2. This CDR3 contains 13 residues.

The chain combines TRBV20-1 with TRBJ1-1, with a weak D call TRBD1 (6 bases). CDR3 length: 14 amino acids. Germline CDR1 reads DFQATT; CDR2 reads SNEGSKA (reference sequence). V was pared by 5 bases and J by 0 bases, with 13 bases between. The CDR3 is CSAPQGSLNTEAFF. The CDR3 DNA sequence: TGCAGTGCTCCACAGGGATCCCTGAACACTGAAGCTTTCTTT.

This chain's CDR3 is CASSLAAGLNYEQYF. As DNA, the CDR3 is TGTGCCAGCAGCTTAGCCGCGGGACTAAACTACGAGCAGTACTTC. This chain joins TRBV7-8 and TRBJ2-7; 7 bases align to TRBD2. The V gene end was trimmed by 0 bases and the J gene end by 3 bases; junction bases not matched to a gene: 5. The germline CDR1 and CDR2 sequences are SGHVS and FQNEAQ. CDR3 length: 15 amino acids.

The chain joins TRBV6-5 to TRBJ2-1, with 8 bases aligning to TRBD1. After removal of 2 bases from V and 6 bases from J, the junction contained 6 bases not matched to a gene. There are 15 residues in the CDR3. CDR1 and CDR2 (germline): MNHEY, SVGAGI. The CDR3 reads CASSYRGTGPNEQFF. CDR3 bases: TGTGCCAGCAGTTACCGCGGGACAGGCCCCAATGAGCAGTTCTTC.

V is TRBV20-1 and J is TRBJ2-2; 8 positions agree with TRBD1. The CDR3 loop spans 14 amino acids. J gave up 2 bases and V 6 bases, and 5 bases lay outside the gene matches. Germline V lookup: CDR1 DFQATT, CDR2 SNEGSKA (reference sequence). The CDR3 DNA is TGCAGTGCCCCCGGACAGGGAAACACCGGGGAGCTGTTTTTT. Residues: CSAPGQGNTGELFF.

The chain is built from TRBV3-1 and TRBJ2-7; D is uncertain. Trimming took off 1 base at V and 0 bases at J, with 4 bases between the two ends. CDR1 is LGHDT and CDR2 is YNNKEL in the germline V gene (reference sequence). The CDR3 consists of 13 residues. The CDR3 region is CASSQGDSYEQYF. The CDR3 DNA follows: TGTGCCAGCAGCCAAGGAGACTCCTACGAGCAGTACTTC.